This entry lists 28 T cell receptor beta chains sequenced from one sample in a study of T-cell memory formation after mild COVID-19. Via MiXCR, TCRdb re-called the 5' RACE reads, giving one row per CDR3 protein. This sample has about 400,000 distinct CDR3 sequences, with 20% to 30% found just once. The specimen was PBMCs or a T cell subset sorted from them (not recorded which). These receptors all come from an adult woman who had mild COVID-19 (a few samples of this study predate the infection). Cell type and time point are not known.

The V call is TRBV7-6, the J call TRBJ2-3; 10 bases line up with TRBD2. CDR1 SGHVS and CDR2 FNYEAQ come from the germline V gene. The CDR3 covers 16 residues. V lost 4 bases, J lost 3 bases, and 7 bases stayed unmatched. CDR3 amino acids: CASSSQLAGATDTQYF. The CDR3 nucleotides read TGTGCCAGCAGCTCCCAGCTAGCGGGAGCTACAGATACGCAGTATTTT.

This clonotype was seen a few times. The chain recombines TRBV4-3 with TRBJ1-2, with D uncertain. The CDR3 consists of 15 residues. The V end lost 0 bases, the J end lost 4 bases, and 12 bases lay between the germline ends. Germline V lookup: CDR1 LGHNA, CDR2 YSLEER. DNA for the CDR3: TGCGCCAGCAGCCAAGACACTCGGCCAGGCTATGGCTACACCTTC. This sequence encodes CASSQDTRPGYGYTF.

This clonotype has just a few counts. V usage is TRBV5-1 and J usage is TRBJ2-3; D unresolved. The CDR3 runs 17 residues. Per germline, CDR1 SGHRS and CDR2 YFSETQ. Between the trimmed V and J ends, which lost 0 bases and 2 bases, there was a span of 16 bases. The CDR3 here is CASSLVSANGYTDTQYF. The DNA of the CDR3 is TGCGCCAGCAGCTTGGTCTCCGCAAACGGGTACACAGATACGCAGTATTTT. The full variable domain, completed using reference TRBV5-1 and TRBJ2-3, is KAGVTQTPRYLIKTRGQQVTLSCSPISGHRSVSWYQQTPGQGLQFLFEYFSETQRNKGNFPGRFSGRQFSNSRSEMNVSTLELGDSALYLCASSLVSANGYTDTQYFGPGTRLTVL.

The chain has TRBV7-9 and TRBJ2-7, with D unclear. CDR3 size: 12 residues. V was trimmed by 5 bases and J by 7 bases, leaving 12 bases between them. Germline lookup yields CDR1 SEHNR and CDR2 FQNEAQ (reference sequence). Here the CDR3 DNA reads TGTGCCAGCAGCACCTACAAAGAAGAGCAGTACTTC. Amino acid sequence: CASSTYKEEQYF.

This clonotype has only a few counts. The CDR3 DNA reads as TGTGCCAGTAGTATGAGTGGCAAGAACACTGAAGCTTTCTTT. Its protein product is CASSMSGKNTEAFF. This chain connects TRBV19 to TRBJ1-1; D remains ambiguous. This CDR3 comprises 14 residues. Germline CDR1 LNHDA, CDR2 SQIVND (reference sequence). Trimming left V 3 bases short and J 1 base short, with 9 bases between.

This clonotype was counted many times. A junction boundary mismatches the germline segment, possibly from a read error. The V gene is TRBV7-7, the J gene TRBJ2-1; TRBD1 aligns across 10 bases. The CDR3 loop spans 15 amino acids. In germline, CDR1 is SSHAT, CDR2 FNYEAQ (reference sequence). The CDR3 is CASSSDRGAYNEQFF. For the CDR3, the DNA is TGTGCTAGCAGCTCGGACAGGGGGGCCTACAATGAGCAGTTCTTC.

This clonotype was seen a few times. The chain combines TRBV4-3 with TRBJ2-7; the D gene is possibly TRBD2 (5 bases). The germline gives CDR1 LGHNA, CDR2 YSLEER. The CDR3 contains 14 residues. The V and J ends lost 0 bases and 2 bases respectively, with 8 bases between them. The CDR3 sequence is CASSQDFGTYEQYF. The CDR3 DNA reads as TGCGCCAGCAGCCAAGATTTCGGGACCTACGAGCAGTACTTC.

The rearrangement links TRBV5-1 to TRBJ2-4; possibly TRBD2 for D (6 bases). This CDR3 is built from 14 residues. The germline V gene encodes CDR1 SGHRS and CDR2 YFSETQ. The V and J ends lost 4 bases and 8 bases respectively, with 16 bases between them. This CDR3 reads CASSRGGPKDIQYF. In nucleotides, the CDR3 is TGCGCCAGCAGCAGAGGAGGGCCTAAGGACATTCAGTACTTC.

This clonotype was counted between two and nine times. The rearrangement uses TRBV30 and TRBJ1-5; D is unresolved. V lost 1 base to trimming and J lost 2 bases, with 3 bases between them. The germline gives CDR1 GTSNPN, CDR2 SVGIG (reference sequence). This CDR3 spans 12 amino acids. CDR3 bases: TGTGCCTGGAGTGATGGCAATCAGCCCCAGCATTTT. Translated: CAWSDGNQPQHF.

The sample holds a few counts of this clonotype. The chain employs TRBV30 and TRBJ1-4, with TRBD1 matching 8 bases. In germline, CDR1 is GTSNPN, CDR2 SVGIG (reference sequence). The CDR3 has 15 residues. The trim removed 2 bases at V and 7 bases at J, leaving 9 bases unmatched. The CDR3 region has the DNA TGTGCCTGGAGTCGTAAGACAGGGGAGAGTGAAAAACTGTTTTTT. This sequence encodes CAWSRKTGESEKLFF.

The sample holds a few counts of this clonotype. J is TRBJ1-1 and V is TRBV7-7, with unresolved D. Germline CDR1 SSHAT, CDR2 FNYEAQ (reference sequence). Trimming took off 5 bases at V and 0 bases at J, with 7 bases between the two ends. The CDR3 is 13 amino acids. For the CDR3, the DNA is TGTGCCAGCAGCAGAAGTATGAACACTGAAGCTTTCTTT. It specifies CASSRSMNTEAFF.

The table lists this clonotype with a few counts. The chain employs TRBV4-1 and TRBJ1-2; 8 nucleotides align to TRBD1. CDR1 MGHRA and CDR2 YSYEKL come from the germline V gene. The CDR3 is 16 amino acids. The J segment lost 4 bases and the V segment lost 1 base, leaving 8 bases of the junction unmatched. CDR3 region: CASSQADRVSFYGYTF. The CDR3 DNA sequence: TGCGCCAGCAGCCAAGCGGACAGGGTTTCGTTCTATGGCTACACCTTC.

This clonotype was seen a few times. This chain joins TRBV20-1 and TRBJ2-3, with a possible D match to TRBD2 (6 bases). Germline values: CDR1 DFQATT, CDR2 SNEGSKA (reference sequence). V was cut by 6 bases and J by 2 bases, with 9 bases left in between. The CDR3 has 12 amino acids. CDR3 nucleotides: TGCAGTGCCCGGGACTTCACAGATACGCAGTATTTT. This translates into CSARDFTDTQYF.

This clonotype appeared a few times. The chain employs TRBV5-1 and TRBJ2-3, with 16 positions matching TRBD2. There are 15 residues in the CDR3. The germline V gene has CDR1 SGHRS and CDR2 YFSETQ. V was pared by 4 bases and J by 8 bases, with 4 bases of the junction left unmatched. CDR3 sequence (DNA): TGCGCCAGCAGCGGGACTAGCGGGGGGGCCGGTACGCAGTATTTT. Its protein product is CASSGTSGGAGTQYF.

This clonotype appeared a single time. The J gene is TRBJ2-7, the V gene TRBV2, with 7 bases aligning to TRBD2. CDR3 length: 14 amino acids. The J segment lost 4 bases and the V segment lost 7 bases, leaving 10 bases of the junction unmatched. Germline values: CDR1 SNHLY, CDR2 FYNNEI. The CDR3 sequence is CASILPGLPYEQYF. The CDR3 coding sequence is TGTGCCAGCATTCTACCGGGACTACCATACGAGCAGTACTTC.

In this sample, this clonotype turned up a few times. The CDR3 DNA reads as TGTGCCAGCAGCCCTGGGACTAGCGGGAGGCTTTACTTC. Translated: CASSPGTSGRLYF. V is TRBV14 and J is TRBJ2-7; 15 bases are shared with TRBD2. The V segment lost 4 bases and the J segment 13 bases; nucleotides outside the gene matches: 5. The germline gives CDR1 SGHDN, CDR2 FVKESK. The CDR3 has 13 amino acids.

This clonotype was seen a handful of times. The chain joins TRBV24-1 to TRBJ2-1; 8 bases fit TRBD1. Unmatched junction bases numbered 14, after V lost 7 bases and J lost 7 bases. CDR3 length equals 16 residues. Per the germline V gene, CDR1 is KGHDR and CDR2 is SFDVKD. This CDR3 is CATSEATRTGRNEQFF. The CDR3 coding sequence is TGTGCCACCAGCGAAGCCACACGGACAGGGCGGAATGAGCAGTTCTTC.

The V and J genes are TRBV19 and TRBJ1-1, with unresolved D. Trimming removed 6 bases from V and 0 bases from J, with 14 bases in between. Germline loops: CDR1 LNHDA, CDR2 SQIVND (reference sequence). This CDR3 contains 15 residues. The CDR3 bases are TGTGCCAGTAGCAGGACTGATTTAATGAACACTGAAGCTTTCTTT. It translates to CASSRTDLMNTEAFF.

CDR3 amino acids: CSVEGAGIPYGYTF. The CDR3 coding sequence is TGCAGCGTTGAAGGGGCAGGGATTCCCTATGGCTACACCTTC. This chain joins TRBV29-1 and TRBJ1-2; D is possibly TRBD1 (5 bases). The ends were cut back, 1 base at V and 4 bases at J, with 13 bases in the middle. CDR1 SQVTM and CDR2 ANQGSEA come from the germline V gene. CDR3 length: 14 residues.

The genes are TRBV2 and TRBJ2-7; TRBD1 matches 7 bases. V shed 10 bases and J 2 bases; nucleotides not matched to a gene: 8. CDR1 and CDR2 (germline): SNHLY, FYNNEI. CDR3 length: 13 amino acids. The DNA of the CDR3 is TGTGCCACCCAGATAGGACAGGCCTACGAGCAGTACTTC. Residues: CATQIGQAYEQYF.

The CDR3 protein is CASSGTGVNQPQHF. Here the CDR3 DNA reads TGTGCCAGCAGCGGAACAGGGGTAAATCAGCCCCAGCATTTT. The chain is built from TRBV7-9 and TRBJ1-5; 7 bases align to TRBD1. Germline trimming cut 5 bases from V and 4 bases from J; bases unmatched to any gene: 5. The CDR3 has 14 amino acids. Germline V gene sequence: CDR1 SEHNR, CDR2 FQNEAQ (reference sequence).

CDR3 loop: CATSDRSGREPDTQYF. The CDR3 DNA sequence: TGTGCCACCAGTGACCGTAGCGGGAGGGAACCAGATACGCAGTATTTT. This chain connects TRBV24-1 to TRBJ2-3; 11 bases map to TRBD2. With V trimmed by 4 bases and J by 4 bases, 6 bases remained unmatched. CDR3 length equals 16 residues. Germline V gene data show CDR1 as KGHDR and CDR2 as SFDVKD.

The chain uses TRBV20-1 and TRBJ1-1; the D gene is possibly TRBD1 (5 bases). The V gene lost 2 bases and the J gene lost 6 bases, with 19 bases spanning the gap. The CDR3 contains 15 residues. Looked up from germline, CDR1 is DFQATT and CDR2 is SNEGSKA (reference sequence). The DNA of the CDR3 is TGCAGTGCTAGACGTTTGATTGGGGCTCGGCCTGAAGCTTTCTTT. This sequence encodes CSARRLIGARPEAFF.

V gene TRBV14 combines with J gene TRBJ2-7, with 7 positions matching TRBD1. The V gene end was trimmed by 0 bases and the J gene end by 2 bases; junction bases not matched to a gene: 10. The V gene's germline CDR1 is SGHDN and CDR2 FVKESK. This CDR3 is 17 amino acids long. CDR3 in amino acids: CASSQDGHRQGTYEQYF. The CDR3 DNA sequence: TGTGCCAGCAGCCAAGACGGGCACCGACAGGGCACCTACGAGCAGTACTTC. The variable domain in full, completed from reference TRBV14 and TRBJ2-7, reads EAGVTQFPSHSVIEKGQTVTLRCDPISGHDNLYWYRRVMGKEIKFLLHFVKESKQDESGMPNNRFLAERTGGTYSTLKVQPAELEDSGVYFCASSQDGHRQGTYEQYFGPGTRLTVT.

This clonotype was found a few times. The chain links TRBV7-9 to TRBJ1-2; the D is unclear. V gave up 3 bases and J gave up 8 bases, with 10 bases separating them. CDR1 and CDR2 from the germline V gene are SEHNR and FQNEAQ (reference sequence). The CDR3 extends over 12 amino acids. In nucleotides, the CDR3 is TGTGCCAGCAGCTTCCCGGCGGAAGGCTACACCTTC. Translating gives CASSFPAEGYTF.

CDR3: CASTAPRQFATNEKLFF. The CDR3 coding sequence is TGTGCCAGCACCGCCCCCCGACAGTTTGCAACTAATGAAAAACTGTTTTTT. The V gene is TRBV21-1, the J gene TRBJ1-4; TRBD1 is the table's D call, not checked against the DNA. TRBV21-1 is marked as a pseudogene. This CDR3 has 17 residues.

In this sample, this clonotype turned up a few times. This chain links TRBV24-1 with TRBJ2-7; D uncertain. The germline V and J ends were trimmed by 4 bases and 5 bases, with 11 bases remaining between them. Germline loops: CDR1 KGHDR, CDR2 SFDVKD. The CDR3 contains 13 residues. The CDR3 here is CATSDEGPNEQYF. DNA of the CDR3: TGTGCCACCAGTGACGAAGGTCCTAACGAGCAGTACTTC.

This clonotype has a handful of counts. The rearrangement links TRBV5-8 to TRBJ2-5; no definite D call. Trimming shortened V by 1 base and J by 12 bases, and 7 bases separated the two germline ends. The CDR3 has 10 residues. The germline gives CDR1 SGHTS, CDR2 YDEGEE. The CDR3 spells CASSLTREYF. In DNA form, the CDR3 reads TGTGCCAGCAGCTTGACCCGCGAGTACTTC. Looking up the rest from reference TRBV5-8 and TRBJ2-5 gives the full variable domain: EAGVTQSPTHLIKTRGQQATLRCSPISGHTSVYWYQQALGLGLQFLLWYDEGEERNRGNFPPRFSGRQFPNYSSELNVNALELEDSALYLCASSLTREYFGPGTRLLVL.